This T cell receptor beta chain was found in a study of blood T cell repertoires in COVID-19 (dated by TCRdb to the early 2020s). Context from the whole study: Samples from collaborators originated in the United States, Italy and Spain and spanned both the acute and convalescent phases of COVID-19. Where HLA class I and class II types were available, the types were taken from metadata supplied by the sample provider, not from assay-based typing. Nearly every sample came with metadata listing a de-identified subject ID, COVID-19 status, age in years and sex. The dataset comprised deeply sampled blood TCRbeta repertoires from subjects exposed to, actively infected with, or recovered from COVID-19. The samples were drawn from the first 160 participants of the ongoing ImmuneRACE study and from 1,254 subjects provided by 6 global collaborators. The repertoires were released in a freely available public database meant as a resource for research on the immune response to SARS-CoV-2. The material from the prospective study consisted of cDNA or gDNA derived from T cells, B-cell-depleted T cells, or PBMCs. General conclusions and limits of the study: The amount of clinical and demographic metadata varied by source and participant and was provided uncurated.

CDR1 MNHNY and CDR2 SVGAGI were looked up in the germline V gene (reference sequence). The CDR3 sequence holds 14 residues, the cysteine and phenylalanine included. Only the CDR3 DNA stays, 42 bases, in frame from base 1. Relative to germline, V is 4 bases shorter and J is 1 base shorter, with 8 bases between their ends. TCRbeta CDR3 regions were amplified from genomic DNA using the immunoSEQ Assay, a bias-controlled multiplex PCR. The authors' pipeline ran thus. Within the assay, amplification of reference gene primers was used to estimate how many nucleated cells each sample contained. To quantify the absolute abundance of each unique TCRbeta CDR3 rearrangement, sequence reads were collapsed and filtered. Productive Simpson clonality was computed per sample as the square root of Simpson's diversity index over productive rearrangements. TCRdb took this table from immuneACCESS and kept in-frame rearrangements with V and J called. Such tables lack part of the clones; where checked against another copy, unresolved V genes explain under half of the gap, and the rest is unexplained. The V and J calls and the clone size are those of that table, but D and trimming were determined from the DNA. For this sample there are hundreds of thousands of clones; 85% to 90% appear just once. 4.4% of the sample is taken by the ten largest.

In the case of this clone: Its antigen target is currently unknown. No quality values exist for individual bases; no much larger clone is one base distant.

Each collaborating institution followed its own protocols to collect whole blood in K2EDTA tubes. For TCRbeta analysis, collaborator samples were shipped as frozen whole blood, as isolated PBMCs, or as DNA extracted from either sample type. Sequencing input: peripheral blood. The source is a man between 45 and 60 years old with acute or convalescent COVID-19. The chain was built from TRBV6-6 and TRBJ1-5, with the D segment identity uncertain. The DNA sequence follows: TGTGCCAGCAGTTCCCCGGGGAGCAATCAGCCCCAGCATTTT. It codes for CASSSPGSNQPQHF.